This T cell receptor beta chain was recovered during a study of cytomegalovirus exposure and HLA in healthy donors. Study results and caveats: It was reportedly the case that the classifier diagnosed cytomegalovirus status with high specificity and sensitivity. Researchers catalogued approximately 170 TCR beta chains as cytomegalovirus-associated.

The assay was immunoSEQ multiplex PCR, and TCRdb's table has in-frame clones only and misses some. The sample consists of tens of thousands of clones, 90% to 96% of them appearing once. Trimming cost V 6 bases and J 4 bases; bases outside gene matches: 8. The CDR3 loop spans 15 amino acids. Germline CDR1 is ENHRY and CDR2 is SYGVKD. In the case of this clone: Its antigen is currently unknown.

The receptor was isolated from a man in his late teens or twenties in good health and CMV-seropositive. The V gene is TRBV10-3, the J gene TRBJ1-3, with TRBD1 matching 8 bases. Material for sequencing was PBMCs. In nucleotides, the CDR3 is TGTGCCATCAGGGACGGGACAGGCAGAGGAAACACCATATATTTT. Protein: CAIRDGTGRGNTIYF.